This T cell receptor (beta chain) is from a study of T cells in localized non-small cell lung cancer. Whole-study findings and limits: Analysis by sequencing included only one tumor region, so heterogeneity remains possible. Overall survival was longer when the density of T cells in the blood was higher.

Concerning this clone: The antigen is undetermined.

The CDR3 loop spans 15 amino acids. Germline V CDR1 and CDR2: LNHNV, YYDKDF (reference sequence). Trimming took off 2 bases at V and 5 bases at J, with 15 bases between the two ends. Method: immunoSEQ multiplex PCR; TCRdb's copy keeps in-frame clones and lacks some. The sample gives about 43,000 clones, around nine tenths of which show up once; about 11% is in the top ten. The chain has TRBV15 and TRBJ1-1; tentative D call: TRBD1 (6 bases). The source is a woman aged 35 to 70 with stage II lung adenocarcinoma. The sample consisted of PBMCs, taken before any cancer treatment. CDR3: CATSRYRGGGTEAFF. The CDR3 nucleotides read TGTGCCACCAGCAGATACCGAGGAGGGGGGACTGAAGCTTTCTTT.